This T cell receptor (beta chain) was recorded in a study of T-cell memory formation after mild COVID-19. Germline trimming cut 5 bases from V and 2 bases from J; bases unmatched to any gene: 9. This CDR3 spans 15 amino acids. CDR1 and CDR2 from the germline V gene are MNHEY and SVGAGI. This clonotype was seen a few times. In TCRdb, the 5' RACE reads were re-called with MiXCR into one record per CDR3 protein. Of 430,000 or so distinct CDR3 sequences detected, 20% to 25% appear once; the ten largest clones hold approximately 13%. The clonotype originates from an adult woman who had mild COVID-19 (a few samples of this study predate the infection). Cell type and time point are not known. The sequenced sample consisted of PBMCs or a T cell subset sorted from them (not recorded which). The chain carries TRBV6-5 and TRBJ2-7; 7 nucleotides line up with TRBD1. The CDR3 DNA reads as TGTGCCAGCAGTACCTCCGGGACAGACGCCTACGAGCAGTACTTC. Translation: CASSTSGTDAYEQYF.